These 5 T cell receptor beta chains were sequenced from one sample in a study of cytomegalovirus exposure and HLA in healthy donors. It was with 60 Vbeta and 13 Jbeta primers that the PCR ran. The protocol was immunoSEQ multiplex PCR, while the TCRdb copy is restricted to in-frame clones and leaves out a portion. The profile shows under 140,000 clones, 80% to 85% of them singletons. Material: PBMCs. All receptors come from a woman in her fifties or sixties in good health and CMV-seropositive.

The chain recombines TRBV5-1 with TRBJ2-1, with 7 bases fitting TRBD1. From germline, CDR1 is SGHRS and CDR2 YFSETQ. Losses at the gene ends were 5 bases for V and 7 bases for J; bases not matched to a gene: 9. CDR3 size: 14 residues. In DNA, the CDR3 is TGCGCCAGCAGACCCGGGACAGCTTCGAATGAGCAGTTCTTC. Residues: CASRPGTASNEQFF.

V is TRBV5-4 and J is TRBJ1-5; D remains ambiguous. There are 12 residues in the CDR3. CDR1 SGHNT and CDR2 YYREEE come from the germline V gene (reference sequence). Trimming took off 1 base at V and 3 bases at J, with 2 bases between the two ends. The chain's CDR3 is CASSLLNQPQHF. CDR3 coding DNA: TGTGCCAGCAGCTTGCTCAATCAGCCCCAGCATTTT.

The V gene is TRBV19, the J gene TRBJ2-2, with 14 bases lining up with TRBD2. Germline CDR1 and CDR2: LNHDA and SQIVND (reference sequence). The trim removed 0 bases at V and 5 bases at J, leaving 8 bases unmatched. The CDR3 spans 19 residues. The CDR3, as DNA: TGTGCCAGTAGTATAGATCTCGAGACTAGCGGGAGGGGTACCGGGGAGCTGTTTTTT. As protein: CASSIDLETSGRGTGELFF.

For this clone: Given the absence of the conserved phenylalanine or tryptophan at the CDR3 end, a read error is likely. The chain employs TRBV5-1 and TRBJ1-2, with TRBD1 matching 7 bases. CDR1 SGHRS and CDR2 YFSETQ come from the germline V gene. Trimming took 6 bases from V and 4 from J; bases not matched to a gene: 12. CDR3 length equals 15 residues. CDR3 DNA sequence: TGCGCCAGCACCAAGGACAGGACAGGTGGCTATGGCTACACCCTC. It yields the protein CASTKDRTGGYGYTL.

The chain has TRBV13 and TRBJ2-5; 11 bases align to TRBD2. The CDR3 has 17 amino acids. V shed 3 bases and J 5 bases; nucleotides not matched to a gene: 11. CDR1 is PRHDT and CDR2 is FYEKMQ in the germline V gene (reference sequence). The CDR3 sequence: CASSLRTSGSGVETQYF. CDR3 DNA: TGTGCCAGCAGCTTGAGGACTAGCGGGTCAGGCGTGGAGACCCAGTACTTC. Complete variable domain (other parts from reference TRBV13 and TRBJ2-5): AAGVIQSPRHLIKEKRETATLKCYPIPRHDTVYWYQQGPGQDPQFLISFYEKMQSDKGSIPDRFSAQQFSDYHSELNMSSLELGDSALYFCASSLRTSGSGVETQYFGPGTRLLVL.